Below, 15 T cell receptor beta chains from the same sample are listed, as sequenced in a study of cytomegalovirus exposure and HLA in healthy donors. Use of 60 Vbeta and 13 Jbeta primers characterized the PCR. Repertoires were generated with immunoSEQ multiplex PCR, while TCRdb's copy carries only in-frame clones and drops some. The repertoire holds around 190,000 clones, with 70% to 80% as singletons. The sequencing input was PBMCs. These receptors originate from a woman aged 30 to 39 in good health and CMV-seropositive.

The CDR3 DNA reads as TGTGCCAGCAGCCAAGTCAGCGGCTACGAGCAGTACTTC. The encoded protein is CASSQVSGYEQYF. The chain uses TRBV14 and TRBJ2-7; weak D call: TRBD2 (5 bases). Per the germline V gene, CDR1 is SGHDN and CDR2 is FVKESK. The CDR3 is 13 residues long. V was trimmed by 1 base and J by 3 bases, leaving 7 bases between them. Filled out from reference TRBV14 and TRBJ2-7, the complete variable domain reads EAGVTQFPSHSVIEKGQTVTLRCDPISGHDNLYWYRRVMGKEIKFLLHFVKESKQDESGMPNNRFLAERTGGTYSTLKVQPAELEDSGVYFCASSQVSGYEQYFGPGTRLTVT.

The chain joins TRBV5-4 to TRBJ1-4, with D possibly being TRBD1 (6 bases). V was shortened by 1 base and J by 8 bases, with 15 bases between the two germline ends. The CDR3 consists of 15 residues. CDR1 is SGHNT and CDR2 is YYREEE in the germline V gene (reference sequence). The CDR3 loop is CASSLSGGAREKLFF. CDR3 DNA sequence: TGTGCCAGCAGCTTGTCGGGGGGCGCTCGGGAAAAACTGTTTTTT.

The chain has TRBV11-3 and TRBJ2-1, with no clear D. This CDR3 has 12 amino acids. V lost 2 bases and J 8 bases, leaving 7 bases between the germline ends. Looked up from germline, CDR1 is SGHNT and CDR2 is YENEEA. In DNA form, the CDR3 reads TGTGCCAGCAGCTTAAGCCACGATGAGCAGTTCTTC. Encoded protein: CASSLSHDEQFF.

The chain carries TRBV4-1 and TRBJ2-1, with 8 bases fitting TRBD1. With V trimmed by 5 bases and J by 12 bases, 6 bases remained unmatched. The V gene's germline CDR1 is MGHRA and CDR2 YSYEKL. CDR3 length: 12 amino acids. The CDR3 reads CASSLDRVGQFF. CDR3 DNA: TGCGCCAGCAGCTTGGACAGGGTGGGGCAGTTCTTC.

The chain couples TRBV7-2 to TRBJ2-1; TRBD1 aligns across 10 bases. This CDR3 has 16 amino acids. V dropped 1 base and J dropped 4; count of bases not matched to a gene: 4. Looked up from germline, CDR1 is SGHTA and CDR2 is FQGNSA. The CDR3 loop reads CASSLDGQGVYNEQFF. CDR3 in DNA: TGTGCCAGCAGCTTAGATGGACAGGGGGTGTACAATGAGCAGTTCTTC.

The chain carries TRBV7-6 and TRBJ1-5; no definite D call. The CDR3 covers 15 residues. The V and J ends lost 5 bases and 1 base respectively, with 12 bases between them. The V gene's germline CDR1 is SGHVS and CDR2 FNYEAQ. CDR3 in DNA: TGTGCCAGCAGCCCGAACAGCCGGAGCAATCAGCCCCAGCATTTT. Protein: CASSPNSRSNQPQHF.

This CDR3 is CASSRGTSDYNEQFF. The CDR3 nucleotides are TGCGCCAGCAGCCGAGGGACTAGCGACTACAATGAGCAGTTCTTC. V is TRBV5-1 and J is TRBJ2-1, with 10 nucleotides matching TRBD2. V lost 4 bases to trimming and J lost 3 bases; unmatched junction nucleotides: 4. The CDR3 extends over 15 amino acids. Germline CDR1 and CDR2: SGHRS and YFSETQ.

This clone was recorded a few times. This chain links TRBV11-3 with TRBJ2-1; no definite D call. V was cut by 7 bases and J by 6 bases, with 16 bases left in between. The CDR3 contains 14 residues. Per germline, CDR1 SGHNT and CDR2 YENEEA. The CDR3 protein is CASNGVSMGNEQFF. DNA of the CDR3: TGTGCCAGCAATGGAGTATCCATGGGCAATGAGCAGTTCTTC.

The chain combines TRBV7-2 with TRBJ1-2; D possibly corresponds to TRBD1 (5 bases). The V gene lost 0 bases and the J gene lost 5 bases, with 13 bases spanning the gap. CDR1 is SGHTA and CDR2 is FQGNSA in the germline V gene. The CDR3 runs to 15 residues. CDR3 coding DNA: TGTGCCAGCAGCTTAGCGGAACAGGTACCTTATGGCTACACCTTC. Protein sequence: CASSLAEQVPYGYTF.

The chain joins TRBV5-6 to TRBJ2-1; D is unclear. The CDR3 contains 12 residues. Germline CDR1 is SGHDT and CDR2 is YYEEEE. V lost 4 bases and J lost 8, with 10 bases in between. DNA for the CDR3: TGTGCCAGCAGCATATCCTCCGATGAGCAGTTCTTC. As protein: CASSISSDEQFF.

This clone showed up just once. The chain carries TRBV11-2 and TRBJ2-7; no clear D gene. The CDR3 is made up of 13 amino acids. V was cut by 7 bases and J by 4 bases, with 14 bases left in between. Looked up from germline, CDR1 is SGHAT and CDR2 is FQNNGV. The CDR3 protein is CASTSRVSYEQYF. The CDR3 nucleotides read TGTGCCAGCACCTCACGGGTCTCATACGAGCAGTACTTC. The full variable domain, rest sourced from reference TRBV11-2 and TRBJ2-7, is EAGVAQSPRYKIIEKRQSVAFWCNPISGHATLYWYQQILGQGPKLLIQFQNNGVVDDSQLPKDRFSAERLKGVDSTLKIQPAKLEDSAVYLCASTSRVSYEQYFGPGTRLTVT.

This clone was recorded once. The genes are TRBV10-2 and TRBJ2-5; 14 nucleotides agree with TRBD2. Germline V CDR1 and CDR2: WSHSY, SAAADI. The trim removed 5 bases at V and 5 bases at J, leaving 13 bases unmatched. CDR3 length: 18 residues. The CDR3 loop is CASSQRDGTSGSSETQYF. DNA for the CDR3: TGCGCCAGCAGTCAGAGAGACGGGACTAGCGGGAGTAGTGAGACCCAGTACTTC.

This clone was recorded a few times. The genes are TRBV27 and TRBJ1-2; D remains unclear. CDR1 MNHEY and CDR2 SMNVEV come from the germline V gene (reference sequence). V lost 0 bases and J 2 bases, leaving 10 bases between the germline ends. This CDR3 spans 15 amino acids. CDR3 loop: CASSLSWEGNYGYTF. CDR3 nucleotides: TGTGCCAGCAGTTTATCGTGGGAGGGAAACTATGGCTACACCTTC.

This clone appeared a few times. The chain uses TRBV27 and TRBJ1-1; D gene ambiguous. The CDR3 length is 13 residues. Trimming pared 10 bases from V and 3 bases from J, leaving 15 bases between. CDR1 is MNHEY and CDR2 is SMNVEV in the germline V gene (reference sequence). The CDR3 spells CATGTGYDTEAFF. The CDR3 DNA is TGTGCCACCGGTACGGGGTATGACACTGAAGCTTTCTTT.

This chain links TRBV5-1 with TRBJ2-5, with 8 bases aligning to TRBD2. The length of the CDR3 is 15 residues. Germline V CDR1 and CDR2: SGHRS, YFSETQ. V shed 4 bases and J 1 base; nucleotides not matched to a gene: 6. The CDR3 loop is CASSQTSGPQETQYF. DNA for the CDR3: TGCGCCAGCAGCCAAACTAGCGGACCCCAAGAGACCCAGTACTTC.